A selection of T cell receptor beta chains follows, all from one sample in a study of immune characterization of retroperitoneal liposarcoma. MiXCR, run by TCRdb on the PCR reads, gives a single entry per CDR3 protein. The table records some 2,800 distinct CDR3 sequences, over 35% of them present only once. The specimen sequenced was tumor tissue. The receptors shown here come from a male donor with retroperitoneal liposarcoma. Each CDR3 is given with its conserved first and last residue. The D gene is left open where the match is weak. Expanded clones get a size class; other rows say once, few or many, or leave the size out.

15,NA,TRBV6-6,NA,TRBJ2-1,CASSYSKAAYNEQFF,TGTGCCAGCAGTTACTCGAAAGCGGCCTACAATGAGCAGTTCTTC
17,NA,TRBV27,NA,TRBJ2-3,CASSLAKTRGSTDTQYF,TGTGCCAGCAGTTTAGCCAAAACCAGGGGAAGCACAGATACGCAGTATTTT
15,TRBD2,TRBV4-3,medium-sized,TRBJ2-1,CASSEGLAGYNEQFF,TGCGCCAGCAGTGAGGGACTAGCGGGTTACAATGAGCAGTTCTTC
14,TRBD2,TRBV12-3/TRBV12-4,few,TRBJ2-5,CASSIGAGGKTQYF,TGTGCCAGCAGTATTGGGGCGGGAGGAAAGACCCAGTACTTC
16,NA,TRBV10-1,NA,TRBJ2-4,CASISSGTRKGNIQYF,TGCGCCAGCATTTCTTCAGGGACCCGAAAAGGGAACATTCAGTACTTC
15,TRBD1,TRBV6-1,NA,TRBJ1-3,CATIPRRGLGNTIYF,TGTGCCACGATCCCCCGAAGGGGGCTAGGAAACACCATATATTTT
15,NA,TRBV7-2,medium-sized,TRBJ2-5,CASSLDGPWRETQYF,TGTGCCAGCAGCTTAGATGGACCTTGGCGGGAGACCCAGTACTTC
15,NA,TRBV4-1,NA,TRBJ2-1,CASKQGGDEYNEQFF,TGCGCCAGCAAGCAAGGCGGAGACGAGTACAATGAGCAGTTCTTC
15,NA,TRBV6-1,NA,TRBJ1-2,CASSSEFRTAYGYTF,TGTGCCAGCAGCTCCGAGTTTCGGACAGCTTATGGTTACACCTTC
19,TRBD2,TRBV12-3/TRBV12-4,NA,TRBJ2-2,CASSLASLSGGANTGELFF,TGTGCCAGCAGTTTAGCGTCCCTTAGCGGGGGAGCGAACACCGGGGAGCTGTTTTTT
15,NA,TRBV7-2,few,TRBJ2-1,CASSLYSSSYNEQFF,TGTGCCAGCAGCTTGTACAGCAGCTCCTACAATGAGCAGTTCTTC
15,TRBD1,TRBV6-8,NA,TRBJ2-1,CASSYGTGVHNEQFF,TGTGCCAGCAGTTACGGGACAGGGGTCCACAATGAGCAGTTCTTC
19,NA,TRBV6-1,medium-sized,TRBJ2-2,CASSRMGLTGLLGTGELFF,TGTGCCAGCAGCCGCATGGGACTGACAGGGCTGTTGGGCACCGGGGAGCTGTTTTTT
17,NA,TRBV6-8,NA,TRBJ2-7,CASSYSFLRIPGHEQYF,TGTGCCAGCAGTTACTCGTTTCTACGGATCCCCGGCCACGAGCAGTACTTC
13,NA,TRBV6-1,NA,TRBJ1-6,CASSDTGWSPLHF,TGTGCCAGCAGTGATACAGGGTGGTCACCCCTCCACTTT
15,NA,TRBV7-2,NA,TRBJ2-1,CASLAGTPSYNEQFF,TGTGCCAGTCTCGCCGGGACACCTTCCTACAATGAGCAGTTCTTC
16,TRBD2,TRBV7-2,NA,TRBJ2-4,CASSPSGRARWNIQYF,TGTGCCAGCAGCCCGAGCGGGAGGGCCCGGTGGAACATTCAGTACTTC
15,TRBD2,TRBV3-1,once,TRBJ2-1,CASTRRVAGGDEQFF,TGTGCCAGCACCCGAAGGGTAGCGGGAGGCGATGAGCAGTTCTTC
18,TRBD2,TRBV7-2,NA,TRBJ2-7,CASSLFLFSGSSYNEQYF,TGTGCCAGCAGCTTATTTCTTTTTAGCGGGAGCTCCTACAATGAGCAGTACTTC
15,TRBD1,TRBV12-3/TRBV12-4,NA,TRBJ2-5,CASSPRDRVMETQYF,TGTGCCAGCAGTCCCCGGGACAGGGTAATGGAGACCCAGTACTTC
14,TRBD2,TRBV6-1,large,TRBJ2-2,CASSGGRNTGELFF,TGTGCCAGCAGTGGCGGGAGGAACACCGGGGAGCTGTTTTTT
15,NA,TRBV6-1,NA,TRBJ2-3,CASSEDVRGGDTQYF,TGTGCCAGCAGTGAAGATGTGAGGGGGGGAGATACGCAGTATTTT
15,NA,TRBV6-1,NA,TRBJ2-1,CASSVSTLGSNEQFF,TGTGCCAGCAGCGTATCCACGCTTGGGTCCAATGAGCAGTTCTTC
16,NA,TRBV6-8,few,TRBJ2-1,CASSPTPVRSYNEQFF,TGTGCCAGCAGTCCCACCCCCGTCCGATCCTACAATGAGCAGTTCTTC
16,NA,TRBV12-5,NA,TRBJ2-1,CASGWGGDSRYNEQFF,TGTGCTAGTGGTTGGGGGGGGGACAGCCGCTACAATGAGCAGTTCTTC
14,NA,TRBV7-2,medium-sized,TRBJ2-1,CASSPPGLANEQFF,TGTGCCAGCAGCCCTCCCGGCCTGGCCAATGAGCAGTTCTTC
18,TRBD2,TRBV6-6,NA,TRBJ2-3,CASRYGTSGRYSGDTQYF,TGTGCCAGCAGATACGGGACTAGCGGGAGGTATTCTGGGGATACGCAGTATTTT